The 26 T cell receptor beta chains reported below all come from one sample, sequenced in a study of vaccination effects on CD4 cells after COVID-19. Antigen-specific CD4+ T cells were first expanded with viral peptide pools by the ViraFEST assay and only then sequenced. Isolation of CD4+ T cells took place after about nine days of culture. Sometime from March through December 2020, the person acquired a SARS-CoV-2 infection that PCR confirmed. These receptors are not linked to any known antigen. This table comes from immunoSEQ multiplex PCR, and its TCRdb copy is limited to in-frame clones, with some not included. The top ten hold around 20% of the sample, which has 20,000 to 30,000 clones, about 75% seen once. Sequences were derived from CD4+ T cells from PBMCs cultured with SARS-CoV-2 spike peptides, sampled before COVID-19 vaccination. The receptor set was obtained from a human donor who had a prior SARS-CoV-2 infection.

Turning to this clone: Germline is not matched at one junction end, which may reflect a read error. The J gene is TRBJ2-7, the V gene TRBV6-1; weak D call: TRBD1 (7 bases). This CDR3 is 15 amino acids long. Germline-derived CDR1 and CDR2 are MNHNS and SASEGT. In DNA form, the CDR3 reads TGTGCCAGCAGTGAATCCATAGCCCAACAGGGGAGGTCCCTCTTC. Residues: CASSESIAQQGRSLF.

The chain has TRBV5-4 and TRBJ2-5, with 10 bases matching TRBD1. The CDR3 length is 14 residues. Germline trimming cut 3 bases from V and 2 bases from J; bases unmatched to any gene: 1. Per the germline V gene, CDR1 is SGHNT and CDR2 is YYREEE (reference sequence). The DNA of the CDR3 is TGTGCCAGCAGCTGGGACAGGGGACAAGAGACCCAGTACTTC. Protein sequence: CASSWDRGQETQYF. The full variable domain, its missing parts supplied by reference TRBV5-4 and TRBJ2-5, is ETGVTQSPTHLIKTRGQQVTLRCSSQSGHNTVSWYQQALGQGPQFIFQYYREEENGRGNFPPRFSGLQFPNYSSELNVNALELDDSALYLCASSWDRGQETQYFGPGTRLLVL.

This clone was counted once. The rearrangement links TRBV7-2 to TRBJ2-7; TRBD2 aligns across 10 bases. CDR1 and CDR2 from the germline V gene are SGHTA and FQGNSA. This CDR3 has 13 amino acids. The J segment lost 7 bases and the V segment lost 5 bases, leaving 5 bases of the junction unmatched. CDR3 DNA: TGTGCCAGCAGCATAAGCGGGGGGGGAGAGCAGTACTTC. Translating gives CASSISGGGEQYF.

This clone was seen only a few times. This chain uses TRBV6-5 with TRBJ2-7; tentatively, D is TRBD2 (6 bases). The CDR3 has 14 residues. Per the germline V gene, CDR1 is MNHEY and CDR2 is SVGAGI. Trimming stripped 5 bases from V and 4 bases from J, with 15 bases between. CDR3 sequence: CASSPRSGRYEQYF. In DNA form, the CDR3 reads TGTGCCAGCAGTCCTCGATCCGGGAGATACGAGCAGTACTTC.

This clone was counted only a few times. The chain has TRBV12-3 or TRBV12-4 and TRBJ1-5, with D hard to call. The ends were cut back, 6 bases at V and 2 bases at J, with 5 bases in the middle. CDR3 length: 12 residues. CDR3 in DNA: TGTGCCAGCAGCTCGGGCAATCAGCCCCAGCATTTT. Its protein product is CASSSGNQPQHF.

V is TRBV3-1 (or the pseudogene TRBV3-2) and J is TRBJ2-3; 10 bases match TRBD2. The CDR3 sequence is 19 residues long. The germline V gene encodes CDR1 LGHDT and CDR2 YNNKEL (reference sequence). Trimming removed 0 bases from V and 2 bases from J; junction bases left unmatched: 11. CDR3 in amino acids: CASSQDFPVGLANTDTQYF. The CDR3 nucleotides read TGTGCCAGCAGCCAAGACTTCCCGGTGGGACTAGCGAACACAGATACGCAGTATTTT.

The count of this clone is one. The chain couples TRBV5-1 to TRBJ1-1, with D possibly being TRBD1 (5 bases). The CDR3 covers 14 residues. Per the germline V gene, CDR1 is SGHRS and CDR2 is YFSETQ. The V and J ends lost 4 bases and 6 bases respectively, with 16 bases between them. The CDR3, as DNA: TGCGCCAGCAGCACCGGGACCCTGGGTGCTGAAGCTTTCTTT. Amino acid sequence: CASSTGTLGAEAFF. The full variable domain, its missing parts supplied by reference TRBV5-1 and TRBJ1-1, is KAGVTQTPRYLIKTRGQQVTLSCSPISGHRSVSWYQQTPGQGLQFLFEYFSETQRNKGNFPGRFSGRQFSNSRSEMNVSTLELGDSALYLCASSTGTLGAEAFFGQGTRLTVV.

The chain employs TRBV2 and TRBJ1-5; maybe TRBD1 (5 bases). Trimming shortened V by 3 bases and J by 2 bases, and 5 bases separated the two germline ends. The length of the CDR3 is 13 residues. The germline V gene encodes CDR1 SNHLY and CDR2 FYNNEI. The CDR3 DNA reads as TGTGCCAGCAGTGAGACAGGCAATCAGCCCCAGCATTTT. Translated, it gives CASSETGNQPQHF.

The gene calls are TRBV27 and TRBJ2-3; 7 bases align to TRBD2. Germline CDR1 is MNHEY and CDR2 is SMNVEV (reference sequence). V was pared by 3 bases and J by 4 bases, with 13 bases of the junction left unmatched. The CDR3 spans 17 residues. The chain's CDR3 is CASSLRLLAGVPDTQYF. The CDR3, as DNA: TGTGCCAGCAGTTTGAGACTACTGGCGGGAGTACCAGATACGCAGTATTTT.

The chain couples TRBV2 to TRBJ1-1; D is undetermined. The CDR3 covers 15 residues. Germline V lookup: CDR1 SNHLY, CDR2 FYNNEI. V was cut by 4 bases and J by 1 base, with 13 bases left in between. CDR3 sequence: CASSAQSTANTEAFF. The CDR3 DNA follows: TGTGCCAGCAGTGCCCAGTCCACAGCGAACACTGAAGCTTTCTTT. Complete variable domain (other parts from reference TRBV2 and TRBJ1-1): EPEVTQTPSHQVTQMGQEVILRCVPISNHLYFYWYRQILGQKVEFLVSFYNNEISEKSEIFDDQFSVERPDGSNFTLKIRSTKLEDSAMYFCASSAQSTANTEAFFGQGTRLTVV.

The chain recombines TRBV19 with TRBJ2-5; a possible D gene is TRBD2 (5 bases). V shed 3 bases and J shed 2 bases, with 13 bases lying between them. The CDR3 sequence is 15 residues long. Germline CDR1 and CDR2: LNHDA and SQIVND (reference sequence). Here the CDR3 DNA reads TGTGCCAGTAGTATTGGAGGCAGCTTTCAAGAGACCCAGTACTTC. This gives the protein CASSIGGSFQETQYF.

This clone showed up just a few times. This chain joins TRBV12-5 and TRBJ1-5; the match to TRBD1 covers 7 bases. Looked up from germline, CDR1 is LGHNT and CDR2 is FRNRAP. V was clipped by 6 bases and J by 11 bases; unmatched bases: 16. The CDR3 contains 15 residues. The CDR3 coding sequence is TGTGCTAGTGGCATGGAGGGGGCAGTAAAGGCGGCCCAGCATTTT. Translation gives CASGMEGAVKAAQHF.

For the CDR3, the DNA is TGTGCCAGCAGCCCTTGGGACAGGGACACTGAAGCTTTCTTT. This translates into CASSPWDRDTEAFF. This chain connects TRBV3-1 (or the pseudogene TRBV3-2) to TRBJ1-1, with TRBD1 matching over 9 bases. The CDR3 covers 14 residues. The V gene end was trimmed by 4 bases and the J gene end by 3 bases; junction bases not matched to a gene: 3. CDR1 is LGHDT, CDR2 YNNKEL, per germline (reference sequence).

V is TRBV5-1 and J is TRBJ2-2; D unclear. Looked up from germline, CDR1 is SGHRS and CDR2 is YFSETQ. V lost 0 bases to trimming and J lost 1 base, with 7 bases between them. This CDR3 is 15 amino acids long. CDR3 DNA: TGCGCCAGCAGCTTGGCTCTAGGGAACACCGGGGAGCTGTTTTTT. Its translation is CASSLALGNTGELFF. Complete variable domain (other parts from reference TRBV5-1 and TRBJ2-2): KAGVTQTPRYLIKTRGQQVTLSCSPISGHRSVSWYQQTPGQGLQFLFEYFSETQRNKGNFPGRFSGRQFSNSRSEMNVSTLELGDSALYLCASSLALGNTGELFFGEGSRLTVL.

The chain couples TRBV7-2 to TRBJ2-1; D unresolved. V lost 4 bases to trimming and J lost 5 bases, with 9 bases between them. Germline V gives CDR1 SGHTA, CDR2 FQGNSA. The CDR3 sequence is 13 residues long. The CDR3 DNA follows: TGTGCCAGCAGCTGGATCTTAAACAATGAGCAGTTCTTC. Its protein is CASSWILNNEQFF.

The chain employs TRBV7-2 and TRBJ2-5; D is ambiguous. The CDR3 extends over 12 amino acids. CDR1 is SGHTA, CDR2 FQGNSA, per germline. The ends were cut back, 1 base at V and 5 bases at J, with 5 bases in the middle. The CDR3 region has the DNA TGTGCCAGCAGCTTAGTCTCCGAGACCCAGTACTTC. Translating gives CASSLVSETQYF.

The sample holds a few counts of this clone. The chain couples TRBV30 to TRBJ1-1; 8 bases match TRBD1. This CDR3 region has 15 residues. V lost 2 bases and J lost 1; bases outside the gene matches: 6. The V gene's germline CDR1 is GTSNPN and CDR2 SVGIG (reference sequence). CDR3 nucleotide sequence: TGTGCCTGGAGTCCCGGGGACAGGCCGAACACTGAAGCTTTCTTT. Translation gives CAWSPGDRPNTEAFF.

In this sample, this clone turned up a few times. The gene calls are TRBV10-3 and TRBJ2-7; D unresolved. The CDR3 is 12 residues long. The germline V and J ends were trimmed by 5 bases and 3 bases, with 8 bases remaining between them. The germline CDR1 and CDR2 sequences are ENHRY and SYGVKD. CDR3 region: CAISLRNYEQYF. The CDR3 DNA follows: TGTGCCATCAGTTTGCGGAACTACGAGCAGTACTTC.

The V call is TRBV7-2, the J call TRBJ2-1, with no clear D. The CDR3 is 14 amino acids. V dropped 2 bases and J dropped 6 bases, with 11 bases sitting between them. The germline V gene encodes CDR1 SGHTA and CDR2 FQGNSA. The CDR3 coding sequence is TGTGCCAGCAGCTTATCAAGCAGAGGCAATGAGCAGTTCTTC. Translated: CASSLSSRGNEQFF.

The chain employs TRBV7-8 and TRBJ1-1; no clear D gene. Trimming took off 5 bases at V and 4 bases at J, with 11 bases between the two ends. Germline V lookup: CDR1 SGHVS, CDR2 FQNEAQ. The CDR3 loop spans 13 amino acids. As DNA, the CDR3 is TGTGCCAGCAGCCGCAGCGAGGGCACTGAAGCTTTCTTT. This translates into CASSRSEGTEAFF. The full variable domain, completed using reference TRBV7-8 and TRBJ1-1, is GAGVSQSPRYKVAKRGQDVALRCDPISGHVSLFWYQQALGQGPEFLTYFQNEAQLDKSGLPSDRFFAERPEGSVSTLKIQRTQQEDSAVYLCASSRSEGTEAFFGQGTRLTVV.

This clone was detected once. The chain combines TRBV9 with TRBJ1-1; TRBD1 matches at 9 bases. The germline CDR1 and CDR2 sequences are SGDLS and YYNGEE. Germline trimming cut 3 bases from V and 6 bases from J; bases unmatched to any gene: 12. The CDR3 loop spans 16 amino acids. CDR3 DNA: TGTGCCAGCAGCGATTACCGGGACAGGGATGCGGCTGAAGCTTTCTTT. It translates to CASSDYRDRDAAEAFF. The full variable domain, completed using reference TRBV9 and TRBJ1-1, is DSGVTQTPKHLITATGQRVTLRCSPRSGDLSVYWYQQSLDQGLQFLIQYYNGEERAKGNILERFSAQQFPDLHSELNLSSLELGDSALYFCASSDYRDRDAAEAFFGQGTRLTVV.

This clone was detected only a few times. The chain recombines TRBV18 with TRBJ1-1, with 7 bases fitting TRBD1. The CDR3 runs to 15 residues. Per germline, CDR1 KGHSH and CDR2 LQKENI. V shed 3 bases and J 3 bases; nucleotides not matched to a gene: 7. Written as DNA, the CDR3 is TGTGCCAGCTCACCCCAGGGGGAGGGGTACACTGAAGCTTTCTTT. This translates into CASSPQGEGYTEAFF.

The CDR3 is CASTPQQGTDTQYF. CDR3 nucleotides: TGTGCCAGCACTCCCCAACAGGGCACAGATACGCAGTATTTT. The V gene is TRBV2, the J gene TRBJ2-3, with D possibly being TRBD1 (5 bases). This CDR3 has 14 amino acids. The germline V gene has CDR1 SNHLY and CDR2 FYNNEI. Between the trimmed V and J ends, which lost 7 bases and 1 base, there was a span of 12 bases.

The V gene is TRBV6-5, the J gene TRBJ1-5; a possible D gene is TRBD1 (5 bases). Germline V gene data show CDR1 as MNHEY and CDR2 as SVGAGI. V gave up 7 bases and J gave up 5 bases, with 15 bases separating them. This CDR3 has 14 amino acids. The CDR3 coding sequence is TGTGCCAGCACGACGTCAGGGAAGGATCAGCCCCAGCATTTT. Translated, it gives CASTTSGKDQPQHF.

This clone was counted between two and nine times. The chain links TRBV28 to TRBJ2-3; D is unresolved. The V and J ends lost 5 bases and 2 bases respectively, with 8 bases between them. The CDR3 runs to 13 residues. Germline V gene data show CDR1 as MDHEN and CDR2 as SYDVKM. CDR3 sequence: CASSPGSTDTQYF. CDR3 nucleotides: TGTGCCAGCAGTCCCGGGTCCACAGATACGCAGTATTTT.

The count of this clone is one. The chain couples TRBV5-1 to TRBJ2-1; tentative D call: TRBD1 (6 bases). The germline V gene encodes CDR1 SGHRS and CDR2 YFSETQ. V was clipped by 1 base and J by 0 bases, with 8 bases between them. The CDR3 is made up of 15 amino acids. This CDR3 is CASSLSDSSYNEQFF. The CDR3 DNA sequence: TGCGCCAGCAGCTTGTCGGACAGCTCCTACAATGAGCAGTTCTTC. The variable domain in full, with the rest retrieved from reference TRBV5-1 and TRBJ2-1, is KAGVTQTPRYLIKTRGQQVTLSCSPISGHRSVSWYQQTPGQGLQFLFEYFSETQRNKGNFPGRFSGRQFSNSRSEMNVSTLELGDSALYLCASSLSDSSYNEQFFGPGTRLTVL.